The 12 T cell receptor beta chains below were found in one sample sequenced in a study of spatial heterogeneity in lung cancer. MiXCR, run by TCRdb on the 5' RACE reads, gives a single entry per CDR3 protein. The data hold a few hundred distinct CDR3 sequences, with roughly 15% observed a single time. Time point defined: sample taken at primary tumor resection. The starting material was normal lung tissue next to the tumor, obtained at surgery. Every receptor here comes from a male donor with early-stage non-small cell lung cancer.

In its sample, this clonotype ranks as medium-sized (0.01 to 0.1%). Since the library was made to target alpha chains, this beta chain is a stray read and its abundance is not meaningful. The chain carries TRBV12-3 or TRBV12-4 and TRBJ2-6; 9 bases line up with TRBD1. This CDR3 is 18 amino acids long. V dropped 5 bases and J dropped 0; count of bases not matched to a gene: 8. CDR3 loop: CASSPSTGGNSGANVLTF. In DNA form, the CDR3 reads TGTGCCAGCAGTCCATCCACAGGGGGCAACTCTGGGGCCAACGTCCTGACTTTC.

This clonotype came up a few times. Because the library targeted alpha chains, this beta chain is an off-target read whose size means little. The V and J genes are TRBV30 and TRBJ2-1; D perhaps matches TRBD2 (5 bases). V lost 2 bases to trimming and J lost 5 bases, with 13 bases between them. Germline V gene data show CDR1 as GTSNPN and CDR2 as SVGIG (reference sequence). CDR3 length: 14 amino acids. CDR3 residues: CAWSRVSGNNEQFF. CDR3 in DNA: TGTGCCTGGAGTAGGGTAAGCGGAAACAATGAGCAGTTCTTC.

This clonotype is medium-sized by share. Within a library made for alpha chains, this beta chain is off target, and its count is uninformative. The chain's CDR3 is CSATGTGNTGELFF. CDR3 bases: TGCAGTGCAACCGGGACAGGGAACACCGGGGAGCTGTTTTTT. The chain has TRBV20-1 and TRBJ2-2, with 8 bases fitting TRBD1. CDR1 and CDR2 (germline): DFQATT, SNEGSKA (reference sequence). The CDR3 length is 14 residues. The junction had 4 bases not matched to a gene; V was cut back by 6 bases and J by 1 base.

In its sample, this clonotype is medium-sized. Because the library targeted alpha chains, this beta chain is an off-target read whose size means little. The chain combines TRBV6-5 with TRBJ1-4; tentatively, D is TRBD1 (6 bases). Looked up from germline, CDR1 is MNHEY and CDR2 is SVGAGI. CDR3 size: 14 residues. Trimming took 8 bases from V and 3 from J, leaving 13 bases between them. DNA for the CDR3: TGTGCCAGCGGCGTCACAGGGTCTAATGAAAAACTGTTTTTT. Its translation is CASGVTGSNEKLFF.

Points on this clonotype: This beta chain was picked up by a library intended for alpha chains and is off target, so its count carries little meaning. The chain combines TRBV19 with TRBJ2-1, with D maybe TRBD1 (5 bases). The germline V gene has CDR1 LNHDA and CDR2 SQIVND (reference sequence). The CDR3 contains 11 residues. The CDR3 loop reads CGKGVYNEQFF. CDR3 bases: TGTGGAAAAGGGGTCTACAATGAGCAGTTCTTC.

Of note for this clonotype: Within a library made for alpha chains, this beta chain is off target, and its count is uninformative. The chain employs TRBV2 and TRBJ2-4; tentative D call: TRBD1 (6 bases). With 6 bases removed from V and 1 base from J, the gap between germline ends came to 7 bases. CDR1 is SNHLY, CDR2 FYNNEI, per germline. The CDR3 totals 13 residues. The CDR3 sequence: CASRRGAKNIQYF. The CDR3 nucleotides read TGTGCCAGCAGAAGGGGGGCCAAAAACATTCAGTACTTC.

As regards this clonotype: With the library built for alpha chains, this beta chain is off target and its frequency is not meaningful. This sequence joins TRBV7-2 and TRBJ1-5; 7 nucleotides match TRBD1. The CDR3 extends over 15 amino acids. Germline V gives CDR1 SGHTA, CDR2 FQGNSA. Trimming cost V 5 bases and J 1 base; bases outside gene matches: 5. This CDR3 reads CASSPLRGSNQPQHF. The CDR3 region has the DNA TGTGCCAGCAGCCCCCTCAGGGGGAGCAATCAGCCCCAGCATTTT.

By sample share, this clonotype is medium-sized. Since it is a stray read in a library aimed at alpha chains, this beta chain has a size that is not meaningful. The CDR3 here is CASSFRGGASEQFF. The CDR3, as DNA: TGTGCCAGCAGCTTCCGTGGAGGGGCGAGTGAGCAGTTCTTC. The V gene is TRBV7-3, the J gene TRBJ2-1; tentative D call: TRBD2 (6 bases). CDR3 length: 14 amino acids. V was pared by 3 bases and J by 9 bases, with 15 bases between. In germline, CDR1 is SGHTA, CDR2 FQGTGA.

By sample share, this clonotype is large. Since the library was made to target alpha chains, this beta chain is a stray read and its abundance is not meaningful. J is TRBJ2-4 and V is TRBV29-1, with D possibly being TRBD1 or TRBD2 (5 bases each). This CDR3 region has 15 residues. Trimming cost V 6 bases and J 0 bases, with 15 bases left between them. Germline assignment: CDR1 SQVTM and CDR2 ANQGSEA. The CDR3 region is CSVRGQGLAKNIQYF. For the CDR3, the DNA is TGCAGCGTCCGGGGTCAGGGATTAGCCAAAAACATTCAGTACTTC.

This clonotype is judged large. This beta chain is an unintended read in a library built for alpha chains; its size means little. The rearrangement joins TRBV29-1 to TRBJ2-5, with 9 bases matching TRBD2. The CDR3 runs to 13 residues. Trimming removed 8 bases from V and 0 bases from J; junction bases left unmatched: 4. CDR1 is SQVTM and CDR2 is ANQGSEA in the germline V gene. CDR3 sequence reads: CSSLAGYQETQYF. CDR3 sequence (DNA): TGCAGCTCTCTAGCGGGATACCAAGAGACCCAGTACTTC.

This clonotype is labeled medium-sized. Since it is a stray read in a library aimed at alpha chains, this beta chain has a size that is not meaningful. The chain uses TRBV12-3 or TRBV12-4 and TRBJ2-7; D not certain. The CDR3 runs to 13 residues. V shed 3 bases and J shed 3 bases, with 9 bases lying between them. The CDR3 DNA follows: TGTGCCAGCAGTTTTGGCCAGTACTACGAGCAGTACTTC. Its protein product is CASSFGQYYEQYF.

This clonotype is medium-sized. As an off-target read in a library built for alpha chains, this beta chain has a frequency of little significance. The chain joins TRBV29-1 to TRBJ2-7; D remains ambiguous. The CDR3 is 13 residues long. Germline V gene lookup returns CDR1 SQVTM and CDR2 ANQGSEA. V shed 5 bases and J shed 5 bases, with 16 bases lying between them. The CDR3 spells CSVQDGSLDEQYF. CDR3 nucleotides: TGCAGCGTTCAGGACGGATCCCTGGACGAGCAGTACTTC.